Following are 22 T cell receptor beta chains from one sample sequenced in a study of lymphopenia after photon versus proton radiotherapy. The protocol was immunoSEQ multiplex PCR, while the TCRdb copy is restricted to in-frame clones and leaves out a portion. The sample holds roughly 65,000 clones, approximately 91% seen once. This specimen consisted of peripheral blood, obtained from a patient treated with photon-based radiotherapy. The receptor set was obtained from a woman in her 70s with pancreatic cancer.

The gene calls are TRBV4-1 and TRBJ2-6; D unclear. The CDR3 loop spans 19 amino acids. CDR1 MGHRA and CDR2 YSYEKL come from the germline V gene. V lost 0 bases, J lost 0 bases, and 15 bases lay in between. This CDR3 is CASSQDQTAELSGANVLTF. CDR3 DNA sequence: TGCGCCAGCAGCCAAGATCAAACCGCGGAACTCTCTGGGGCCAACGTCCTGACTTTC.

The chain carries TRBV19 and TRBJ1-1; TRBD1 might be the D (6 bases). V was pared by 5 bases and J by 10 bases, with 14 bases between. The CDR3 covers 12 residues. Per the germline V gene, CDR1 is LNHDA and CDR2 is SQIVND (reference sequence). This CDR3 is CASSPRGAAAFF. For the CDR3, the DNA is TGTGCCAGTAGTCCCCGGGGGGCAGCAGCTTTCTTT.

The chain links TRBV7-6 to TRBJ1-1; unclear D gene. V lost 4 bases and J lost 5, with 11 bases in between. Germline loops: CDR1 SGHVS, CDR2 FNYEAQ. This CDR3 spans 13 amino acids. The CDR3 DNA follows: TGTGCCAGCAGCTCGGCTTTTAGGACTGAAGCTTTCTTT. The encoded protein is CASSSAFRTEAFF.

The chain uses TRBV29-1 and TRBJ2-7; 13 nucleotides align to TRBD2. CDR1 and CDR2 (germline): SQVTM, ANQGSEA. The V segment lost 8 bases and the J segment 4 bases; nucleotides outside the gene matches: 5. This CDR3 comprises 13 residues. The CDR3 bases are TGCAGCATCGGACTAGCGGGAGTATACGAGCAGTACTTC. Its translation is CSIGLAGVYEQYF.

The V gene is TRBV9, the J gene TRBJ1-2; maybe TRBD1 (5 bases). V gave up 4 bases and J gave up 2 bases, with 12 bases separating them. The germline V gene has CDR1 SGDLS and CDR2 YYNGEE. This CDR3 has 14 amino acids. The CDR3 protein is CASSRRGLNYGYTF. The CDR3 DNA reads as TGTGCCAGCAGCCGGCGGGGGTTAAACTATGGCTACACCTTC.

V and J are TRBV6-5 and TRBJ1-2; the match to TRBD1 covers 8 bases. Germline V gene sequence: CDR1 MNHEY, CDR2 SVGAGI. The V gene end was trimmed by 0 bases and the J gene end by 0 bases; junction bases not matched to a gene: 3. The CDR3 contains 16 residues. CDR3 region: CASSYSLGQANYGYTF. The CDR3 bases are TGTGCCAGCAGTTACTCGTTGGGACAGGCTAACTATGGCTACACCTTC.

The rearrangement links TRBV6-6 to TRBJ1-2; 8 positions match TRBD1. The V gene's germline CDR1 is MNHNY and CDR2 SVGAGI (reference sequence). The V segment lost 4 bases and the J segment 4 bases; nucleotides outside the gene matches: 8. This CDR3 has 15 residues. CDR3 loop: CASSSQLQGGYGYTF. In DNA, the CDR3 is TGTGCCAGCAGTTCGCAATTACAGGGGGGCTATGGCTACACCTTC.

This clone appeared a single time. The J gene is TRBJ1-1, the V gene TRBV7-2, with D possibly being TRBD1 (5 bases). This CDR3 region has 13 residues. Trimming removed 4 bases from V and 11 bases from J, with 17 bases in between. Per germline, CDR1 SGHTA and CDR2 FQGNSA. The CDR3 sequence is CASSSQIKGEAFF. CDR3 nucleotide sequence: TGTGCCAGCAGCTCTCAGATTAAAGGGGAGGCTTTCTTT. The variable domain in full, with the rest retrieved from reference TRBV7-2 and TRBJ1-1, is GAGVSQSPSNKVTEKGKDVELRCDPISGHTALYWYRQSLGQGLEFLIYFQGNSAPDKSGLPSDRFSAERTGGSVSTLTIQRTQQEDSAVYLCASSSQIKGEAFFGQGTRLTVV.

J is TRBJ2-3 and V is TRBV28; 7 nucleotides align to TRBD2. CDR3 size: 14 residues. Germline V gene data show CDR1 as MDHEN and CDR2 as SYDVKM. With 6 bases clipped from V and 0 bases from J, the junction kept 3 bases outside the gene matches. The CDR3 DNA follows: TGTGCCAGCAGACCCGGGGGGAGCACAGATACGCAGTATTTT. Residues: CASRPGGSTDTQYF.

This clone was counted once. The J gene is TRBJ2-7, the V gene TRBV27, with D possibly TRBD1 on 6 matching bases. The CDR3 spans 15 residues. The V and J ends lost 4 bases and 2 bases respectively, with 15 bases between them. Germline CDR1 is MNHEY and CDR2 is SMNVEV (reference sequence). CDR3 bases: TGTGCCAGCAGTTCTGTCAGGGGTAGCACCTACGAGCAGTACTTC. Its protein is CASSSVRGSTYEQYF.

V is TRBV4-1 and J is TRBJ2-3, with TRBD2 matching 7 bases. V lost 4 bases and J lost 3; bases outside the gene matches: 4. The CDR3 sequence is 14 residues long. In germline, CDR1 is MGHRA, CDR2 YSYEKL. This chain's CDR3 is CASSLGGRTDTQYF. CDR3 coding DNA: TGCGCCAGCAGCCTCGGCGGGAGAACAGATACGCAGTATTTT.

The chain couples TRBV6-5 to TRBJ1-1; D call uncertain. CDR3 length: 13 amino acids. The V and J ends lost 0 bases and 5 bases respectively, with 7 bases between them. CDR1 MNHEY and CDR2 SVGAGI come from the germline V gene. The CDR3 nucleotides are TGTGCCAGCAGTTACTCGACGGGGACTGAAGCTTTCTTT. Translated: CASSYSTGTEAFF.

This clone was seen just once. V gene TRBV28 combines with J gene TRBJ2-7; TRBD1 agrees at 7 bases. This CDR3 has 11 amino acids. Per the germline V gene, CDR1 is MDHEN and CDR2 is SYDVKM. V shed 8 bases and J 4 bases; nucleotides not matched to a gene: 2. The CDR3 region has the DNA TGTGCCAGCGCAGGGGGATACGAGCAGTACTTC. Protein product: CASAGGYEQYF.

The chain couples TRBV5-4 to TRBJ2-5; 8 bases match TRBD2. CDR3 length: 17 residues. Germline V CDR1 and CDR2: SGHNT, YYREEE (reference sequence). The ends lost 0 bases at V and 4 bases at J; junction bases unmatched: 11. CDR3 bases: TGTGCCAGCAGCTTGGCCTTGCGGGGGGCGCAGGGAGAGACCCAGTACTTC. It specifies CASSLALRGAQGETQYF.

The rearrangement joins TRBV11-2 to TRBJ1-4; maybe TRBD1 (5 bases). This CDR3 has 13 residues. Germline V gene data show CDR1 as SGHAT and CDR2 as FQNNGV. Deletions cut 3 bases from V and 5 bases from J, with 7 bases between. CDR3 coding DNA: TGTGCCAGCAGCTTTGGGGCCAATGAAAAACTGTTTTTT. Translated: CASSFGANEKLFF. Together with reference TRBV11-2 and TRBJ1-4, the CDR3 gives the full variable domain: EAGVAQSPRYKIIEKRQSVAFWCNPISGHATLYWYQQILGQGPKLLIQFQNNGVVDDSQLPKDRFSAERLKGVDSTLKIQPAKLEDSAVYLCASSFGANEKLFFGSGTQLSVL.

The chain uses TRBV18 and TRBJ2-1; D gene ambiguous. This CDR3 spans 16 amino acids. From germline, CDR1 is KGHSH and CDR2 LQKENI. V lost 0 bases and J lost 4, with 13 bases in between. CDR3 sequence (DNA): TGTGCCAGCTCACCACCCGCCGTAACTCCTTACAATGAGCAGTTCTTC. It translates to CASSPPAVTPYNEQFF.

The CDR3 protein is CASSSGGGYNEQFF. CDR3 sequence (DNA): TGCGCCAGCAGCTCAGGGGGGGGTTACAATGAGCAGTTCTTC. The rearrangement joins TRBV4-3 to TRBJ2-1; D possibly uses TRBD1 or TRBD2 (7 bases each). The CDR3 length is 14 residues. CDR1 is LGHNA and CDR2 is YSLEER in the germline V gene. V was clipped by 5 bases and J by 4 bases, with 12 bases between them.

This rearrangement joins TRBV5-6 to TRBJ2-1; no clear D gene. Per germline, CDR1 SGHDT and CDR2 YYEEEE. This CDR3 contains 11 residues. Trimming took 5 bases from V and 5 from J, leaving 5 bases between them. The CDR3 region is CASRQHNEQFF. In DNA, the CDR3 is TGTGCCAGCAGACAGCACAATGAGCAGTTCTTC.

The CDR3, as DNA: TGTGCCAGCAGCTTGGCGCGAGGGGGAGGGGAGACCCAGTACTTC. Protein: CASSLARGGGETQYF. The chain has TRBV7-2 and TRBJ2-5; a weak D match, TRBD2 (7 bases). Germline CDR1 is SGHTA and CDR2 is FQGNSA. The ends were cut back, 3 bases at V and 5 bases at J, with 16 bases in the middle. This CDR3 is built from 15 residues.

The chain couples TRBV29-1 to TRBJ1-1; 7 bases map to TRBD1. The J segment lost 1 base and the V segment lost 8 bases, leaving 4 bases of the junction unmatched. Germline V gene lookup returns CDR1 SQVTM and CDR2 ANQGSEA. CDR3 size: 12 residues. The CDR3 DNA reads TGCAGCACAACAGGGGCGAACACTGAAGCTTTCTTT. Its protein is CSTTGANTEAFF. The complete variable domain, with remaining parts taken from reference TRBV29-1 and TRBJ1-1, reads SAVISQKPSRDICQRGTSLTIQCQVDSQVTMMFWYRQQPGQSLTLIATANQGSEATYESGFVIDKFPISRPNLTFSTLTVSNMSPEDSSIYLCSTTGANTEAFFGQGTRLTVV.

This clone was recorded once. The CDR3 carries no conserved terminal phenylalanine or tryptophan, so it likely arises from a read error. The DNA is omitted, as the CDR3 cannot be located on it reliably, and the CDR3 follows TCRdb's listing. The chain recombines TRBV7-6 with TRBJ2-3; the D call of TRBD2 is as the table states it, not checked on the DNA. From germline, CDR1 is SGHVS and CDR2 FNYEAQ. With termini counted, the CDR3 has 12 amino acids. CDR3 sequence reads: CASSLVGLPFSV.

The DNA for the CDR3 is TGTGCCAGCAGTTTGGGGGGTGGTCGGACCCAGCATTTT. This gives the protein CASSLGGGRTQHF. The chain carries TRBV27 and TRBJ1-5; the D gene is possibly TRBD1 (5 bases). V was trimmed by 3 bases and J by 11 bases, leaving 14 bases between them. This CDR3 region has 13 residues. CDR1 and CDR2 from the germline V gene are MNHEY and SMNVEV (reference sequence).